The source of this TCR beta chain is a study of control samples from healthy donors and cancer patients. Measured with immunoSEQ multiplex PCR; TCRdb has only the in-frame clones, and not every one. The sample holds tens of thousands of clones, approximately 84% seen once. The CDR3 loop spans 15 amino acids. The germline gives CDR1 KGHSH, CDR2 LQKENI. With 3 bases clipped from V and 4 bases from J, the junction kept 7 bases outside the gene matches. Sequenced: PBMCs. V usage is TRBV18 and J usage is TRBJ2-5; TRBD1 agrees at 8 bases. This TCR was recovered from a man in his 70s with lung cancer. CDR3 DNA sequence: TGTGCCAGCTCACCGAGGGGACAGGCAGGAGAGACCCAGTACTTC. This translates into CASSPRGQAGETQYF. The full variable domain, rest sourced from reference TRBV18 and TRBJ2-5, is NAGVMQNPRHLVRRRGQEARLRCSPMKGHSHVYWYRQLPEEGLKFMVYLQKENIIDESGMPKERFSAEFPKEGPSILRIQQVVRGDSAAYFCASSPRGQAGETQYFGPGTRLLVL.